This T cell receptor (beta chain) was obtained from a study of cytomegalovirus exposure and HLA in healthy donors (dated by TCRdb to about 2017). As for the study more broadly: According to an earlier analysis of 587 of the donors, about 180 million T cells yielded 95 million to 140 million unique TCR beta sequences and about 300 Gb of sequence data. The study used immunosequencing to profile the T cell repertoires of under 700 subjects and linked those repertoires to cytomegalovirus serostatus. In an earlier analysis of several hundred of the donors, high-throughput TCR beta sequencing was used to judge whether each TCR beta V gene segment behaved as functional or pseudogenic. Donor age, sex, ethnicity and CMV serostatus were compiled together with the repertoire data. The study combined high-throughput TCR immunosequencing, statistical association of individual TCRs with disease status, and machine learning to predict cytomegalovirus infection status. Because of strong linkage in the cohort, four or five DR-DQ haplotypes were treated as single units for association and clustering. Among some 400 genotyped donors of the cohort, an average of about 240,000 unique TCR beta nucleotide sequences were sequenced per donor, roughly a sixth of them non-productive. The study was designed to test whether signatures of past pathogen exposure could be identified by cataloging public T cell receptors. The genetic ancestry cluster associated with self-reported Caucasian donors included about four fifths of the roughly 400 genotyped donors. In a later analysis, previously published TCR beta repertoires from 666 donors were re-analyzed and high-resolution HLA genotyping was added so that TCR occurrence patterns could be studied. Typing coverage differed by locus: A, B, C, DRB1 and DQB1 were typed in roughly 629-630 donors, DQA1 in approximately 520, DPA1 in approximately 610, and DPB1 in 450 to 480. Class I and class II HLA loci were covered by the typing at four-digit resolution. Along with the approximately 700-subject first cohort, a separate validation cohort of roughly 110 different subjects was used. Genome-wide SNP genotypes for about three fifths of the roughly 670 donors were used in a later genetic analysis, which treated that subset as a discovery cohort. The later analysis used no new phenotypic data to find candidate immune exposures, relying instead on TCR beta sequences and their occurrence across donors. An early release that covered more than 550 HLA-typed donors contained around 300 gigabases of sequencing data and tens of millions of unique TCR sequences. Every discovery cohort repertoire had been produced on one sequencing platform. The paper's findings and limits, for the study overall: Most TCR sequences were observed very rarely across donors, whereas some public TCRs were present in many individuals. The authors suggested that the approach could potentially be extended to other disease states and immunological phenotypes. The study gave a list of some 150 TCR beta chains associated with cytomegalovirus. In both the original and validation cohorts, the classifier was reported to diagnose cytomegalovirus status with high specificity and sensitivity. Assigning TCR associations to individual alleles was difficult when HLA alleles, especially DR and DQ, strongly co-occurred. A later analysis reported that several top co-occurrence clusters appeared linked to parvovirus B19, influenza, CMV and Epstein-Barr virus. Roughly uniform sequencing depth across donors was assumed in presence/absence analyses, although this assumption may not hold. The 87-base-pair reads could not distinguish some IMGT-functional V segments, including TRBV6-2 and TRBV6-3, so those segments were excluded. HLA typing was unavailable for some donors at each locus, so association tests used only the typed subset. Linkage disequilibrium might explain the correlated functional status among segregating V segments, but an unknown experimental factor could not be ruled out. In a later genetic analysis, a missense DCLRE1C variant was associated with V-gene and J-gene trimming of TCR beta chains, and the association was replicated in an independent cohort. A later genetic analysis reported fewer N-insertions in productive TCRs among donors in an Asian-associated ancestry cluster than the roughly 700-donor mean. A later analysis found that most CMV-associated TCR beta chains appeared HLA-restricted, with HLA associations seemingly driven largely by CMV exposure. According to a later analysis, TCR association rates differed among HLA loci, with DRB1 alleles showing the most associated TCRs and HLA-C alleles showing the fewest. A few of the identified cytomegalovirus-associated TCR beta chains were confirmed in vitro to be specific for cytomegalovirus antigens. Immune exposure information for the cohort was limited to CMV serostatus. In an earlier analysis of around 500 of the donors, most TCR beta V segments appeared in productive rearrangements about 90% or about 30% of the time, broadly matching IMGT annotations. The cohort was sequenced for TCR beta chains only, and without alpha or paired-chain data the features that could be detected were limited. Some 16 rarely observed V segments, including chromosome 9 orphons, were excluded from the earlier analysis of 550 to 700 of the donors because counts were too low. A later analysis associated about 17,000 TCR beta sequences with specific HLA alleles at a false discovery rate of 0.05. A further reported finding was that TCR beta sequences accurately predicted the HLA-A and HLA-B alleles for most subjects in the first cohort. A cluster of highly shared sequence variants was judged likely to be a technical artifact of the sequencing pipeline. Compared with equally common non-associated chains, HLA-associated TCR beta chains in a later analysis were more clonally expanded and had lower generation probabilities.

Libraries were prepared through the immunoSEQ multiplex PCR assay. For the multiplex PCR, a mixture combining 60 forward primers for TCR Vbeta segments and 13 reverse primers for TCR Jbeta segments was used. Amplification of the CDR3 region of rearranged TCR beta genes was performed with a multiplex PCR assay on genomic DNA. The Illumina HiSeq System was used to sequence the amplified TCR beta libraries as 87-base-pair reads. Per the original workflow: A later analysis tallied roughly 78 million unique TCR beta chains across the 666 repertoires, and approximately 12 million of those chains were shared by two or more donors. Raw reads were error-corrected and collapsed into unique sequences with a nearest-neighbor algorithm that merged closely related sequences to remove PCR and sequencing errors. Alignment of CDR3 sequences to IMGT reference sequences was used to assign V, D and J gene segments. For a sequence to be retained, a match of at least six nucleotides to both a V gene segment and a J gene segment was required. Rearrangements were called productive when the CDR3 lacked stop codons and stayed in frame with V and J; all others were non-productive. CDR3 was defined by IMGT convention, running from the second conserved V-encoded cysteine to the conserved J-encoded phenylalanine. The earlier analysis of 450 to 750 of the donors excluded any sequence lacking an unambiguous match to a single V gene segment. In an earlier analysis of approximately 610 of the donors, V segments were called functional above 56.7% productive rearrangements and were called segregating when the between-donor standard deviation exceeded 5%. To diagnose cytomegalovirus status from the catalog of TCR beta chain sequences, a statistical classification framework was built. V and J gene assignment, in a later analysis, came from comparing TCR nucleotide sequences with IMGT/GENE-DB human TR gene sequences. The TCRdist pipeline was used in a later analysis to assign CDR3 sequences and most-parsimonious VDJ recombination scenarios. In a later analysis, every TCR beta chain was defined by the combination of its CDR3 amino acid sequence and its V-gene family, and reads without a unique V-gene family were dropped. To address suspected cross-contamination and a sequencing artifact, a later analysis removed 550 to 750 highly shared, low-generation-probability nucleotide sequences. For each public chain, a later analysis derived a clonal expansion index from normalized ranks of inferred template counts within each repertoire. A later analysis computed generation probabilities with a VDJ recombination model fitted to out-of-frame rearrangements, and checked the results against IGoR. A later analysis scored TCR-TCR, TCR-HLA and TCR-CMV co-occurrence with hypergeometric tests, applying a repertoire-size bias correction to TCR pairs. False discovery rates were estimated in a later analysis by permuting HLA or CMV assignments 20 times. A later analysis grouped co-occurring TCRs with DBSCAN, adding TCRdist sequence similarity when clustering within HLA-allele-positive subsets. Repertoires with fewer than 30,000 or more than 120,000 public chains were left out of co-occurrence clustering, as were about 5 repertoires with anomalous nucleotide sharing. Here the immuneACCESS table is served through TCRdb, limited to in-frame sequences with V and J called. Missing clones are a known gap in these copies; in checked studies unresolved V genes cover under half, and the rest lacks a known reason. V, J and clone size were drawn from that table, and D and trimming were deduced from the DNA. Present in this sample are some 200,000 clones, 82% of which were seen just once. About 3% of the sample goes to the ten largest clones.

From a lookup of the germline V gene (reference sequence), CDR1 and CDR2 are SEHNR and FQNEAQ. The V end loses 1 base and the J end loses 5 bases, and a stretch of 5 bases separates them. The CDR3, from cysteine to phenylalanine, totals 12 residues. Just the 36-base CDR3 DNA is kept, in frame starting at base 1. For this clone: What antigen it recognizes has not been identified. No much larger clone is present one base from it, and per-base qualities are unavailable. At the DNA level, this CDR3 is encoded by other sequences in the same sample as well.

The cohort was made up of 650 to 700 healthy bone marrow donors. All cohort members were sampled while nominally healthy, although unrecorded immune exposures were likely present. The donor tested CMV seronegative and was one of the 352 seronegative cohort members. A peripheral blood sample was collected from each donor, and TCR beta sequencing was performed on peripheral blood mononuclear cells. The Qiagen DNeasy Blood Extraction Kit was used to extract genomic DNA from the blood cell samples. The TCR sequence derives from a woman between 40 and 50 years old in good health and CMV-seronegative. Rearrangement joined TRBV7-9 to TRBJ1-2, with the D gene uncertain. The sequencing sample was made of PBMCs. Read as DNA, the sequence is TGTGCCAGCAGCTTAGGAGGTTATGGCTACACCTTC. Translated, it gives CASSLGGYGYTF.